This T cell receptor (beta chain) was identified in a study of cytomegalovirus exposure and HLA in healthy donors. Across the whole study: As an earlier analysis found, some 170 million T cells yielded approximately 110 million unique TCR beta sequences. Overall study results and limits: Prior analysis indicated that the majority of TCR beta V segments exhibited productivity approximately 87% or approximately 30% of the time.

The germline V gene has CDR1 LNHDA and CDR2 SQIVND (reference sequence). The CDR3 runs to 15 residues. V dropped 6 bases and J dropped 0 bases, with 9 bases sitting between them. PCR primers comprised 60 Vbeta and 13 Jbeta primers. Sequencing used immunoSEQ multiplex PCR; TCRdb keeps in-frame clones, though not all of them. In the table there are about 120,000 clones, around 80% of which are singletons. Absent from the records is this donor's CMV serostatus. Of note for this clone: Its cognate antigen is unknown.

The chain has TRBV19 and TRBJ2-6; D is uncertain. Source material: PBMCs. This clonotype was obtained from a human donor in good health. The CDR3 loop reads CASRAADSGANVLTF. The CDR3 DNA reads TGTGCCAGTAGGGCGGCAGACTCTGGGGCCAACGTCCTGACTTTC.